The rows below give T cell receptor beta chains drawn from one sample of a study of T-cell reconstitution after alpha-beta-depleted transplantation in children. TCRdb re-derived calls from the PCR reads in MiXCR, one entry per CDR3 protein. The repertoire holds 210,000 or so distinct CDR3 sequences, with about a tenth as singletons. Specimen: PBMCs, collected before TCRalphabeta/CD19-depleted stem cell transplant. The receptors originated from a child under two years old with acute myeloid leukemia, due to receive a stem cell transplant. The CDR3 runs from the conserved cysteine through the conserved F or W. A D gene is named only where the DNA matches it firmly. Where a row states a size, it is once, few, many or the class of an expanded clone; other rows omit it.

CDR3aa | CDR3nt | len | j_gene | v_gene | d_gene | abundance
CATSDRLAGEGQYF | TGTGCCACCAGTGACCGACTAGCGGGAGAGGGGCAGTACTTC | 14 | TRBJ2-7 | TRBV24-1 | TRBD2 | many
CSARVPSGSGNIQYF | TGCAGTGCTAGGGTGCCTAGCGGGAGTGGAAACATTCAGTACTTC | 15 | TRBJ2-4 | TRBV20-1 | TRBD2 | many
CASSLPGQGEGETQYF | TGTGCCAGCAGTTTGCCGGGACAGGGGGAAGGAGAGACCCAGTACTTC | 16 | TRBJ2-5 | TRBV28 | TRBD1 | NA
CASSHGAGATNEKLFF | TGTGCCAGCAGCCACGGGGCGGGGGCTACAAATGAAAAACTGTTTTTT | 16 | TRBJ1-4 | TRBV14 | NA | many
CSVVGYSSYNEQFF | TGCAGCGTTGTGGGCTATAGCTCCTACAATGAGCAGTTCTTC | 14 | TRBJ2-1 | TRBV29-1 | NA | many
CASSLMLAGVGEQFF | TGTGCCAGCAGTTTAATGTTAGCGGGAGTGGGGGAGCAGTTCTTC | 15 | TRBJ2-1 | TRBV12-3/TRBV12-4 | TRBD2 | many
CASSSTGTTDTQYF | TGTGCCAGCAGCTCAACGGGGACCACAGATACGCAGTATTTT | 14 | TRBJ2-3 | TRBV5-5 | NA | many
CASSSGTRRVIQYF | TGTGCCAGCAGCAGCGGGACTAGGAGAGTCATTCAGTACTTC | 14 | TRBJ2-4 | TRBV21-1 | NA | many
CASSPLGQEFNNEQFF | TGCGCCAGCAGCCCCCTCGGACAGGAATTCAACAATGAGCAGTTCTTC | 16 | TRBJ2-1 | TRBV5-1 | TRBD1 | many
CASSLWRGAANEQFF | TGCGCCAGCAGCTTGTGGCGGGGCGCAGCGAATGAGCAGTTCTTC | 15 | TRBJ2-1 | TRBV5-1 | NA | few
CSVEKRGHYNEQFF | TGCAGCGTTGAAAAAAGGGGTCACTACAATGAGCAGTTCTTC | 14 | TRBJ2-1 | TRBV29-1 | NA | many
CASSLAGSSNQPQHF | TGTGCCAGCAGCTTGGCCGGTTCAAGCAATCAGCCCCAGCATTTT | 15 | TRBJ1-5 | TRBV5-5 | NA | many
CASRLAGAPDTQYF | TGCGCCAGCAGACTAGCGGGAGCCCCAGATACGCAGTATTTT | 14 | TRBJ2-3 | TRBV10-2 | TRBD2 | many
CASSLGRTSGRAEGETQYF | TGTGCCAGCAGCTTAGGAAGGACTAGCGGGAGGGCCGAGGGAGAGACCCAGTACTTC | 19 | TRBJ2-5 | TRBV11-1 | TRBD2 | many
CASSVSRRGEQYF | TGTGCCAGCAGCGTGTCCCGTCGGGGCGAGCAGTACTTC | 13 | TRBJ2-7 | TRBV5-5 | NA | many
CSALDSGTGPSGANVLTF | TGCAGCGCCCTCGACTCCGGGACAGGGCCCTCTGGGGCCAACGTCCTGACTTTC | 18 | TRBJ2-6 | TRBV29-1 | TRBD1 | many
CSVASYNEQFF | TGCAGCGTTGCCAGCTACAATGAGCAGTTCTTC | 11 | TRBJ2-1 | TRBV29-1 | NA | many
CASRTSGTSSYNEQFF | TGCGCCAGCAGGACTAGCGGCACGAGCTCCTACAATGAGCAGTTCTTC | 16 | TRBJ2-1 | TRBV5-1 | TRBD2 | many
CASSLNREYYEQYF | TGTGCCAGCAGCTTGAATCGGGAGTATTACGAGCAGTACTTC | 14 | TRBJ2-7 | TRBV5-5 | NA | many